This T cell receptor beta chain is drawn from a study of CD8 T cells in Susac syndrome. Random-hexamer reverse transcription was applied to about 0.5 to 1 ug RNA. Amplification of TCR beta CDR3 by immunoSEQ multiplex PCR spanned 54 Vbeta and 13 Jbeta. TCRdb analysed the immunoSEQ multiplex PCR reads with MiXCR anew, one entry per CDR3 protein. Of approximately 120,000 distinct CDR3 sequences detected, around 95% appear once; the ten largest clones hold more than 0.075%. This CDR3 is built from 15 residues. V lost 0 bases, J lost 1 base, and 2 bases stayed unmatched. The germline V gene encodes CDR1 DFQATT and CDR2 SNEGSKA (reference sequence). Controls comprised healthy donors matched for age and sex. TEMRA cells were enriched by FACS, and CD4+ and CD8+ T cells were negatively isolated.

This chain links TRBV20-1 with TRBJ2-3; 9 nucleotides align to TRBD1. The receptor was derived from a human donor in good health. The sample consisted of CD4+ T cells from PBMCs. The CDR3 region is CSARDWTGGTDTQYF. The CDR3 DNA sequence: TGCAGTGCTAGAGATTGGACAGGGGGCACAGATACGCAGTATTTT.